The 23 T cell receptor beta chains below were found in one sample sequenced in a study of blood T cell repertoires in COVID-19. Assay used: immunoSEQ multiplex PCR; TCRdb lists only in-frame clones, some missing. Here the sample spans more than 85,000 clones, more than 75% being singletons. Sequenced material: peripheral blood. The receptors were gathered from a man in his sixties with active or convalescent COVID-19.

The chain uses TRBV24-1 and TRBJ1-5, with D possibly matching TRBD1 (6 bases). This CDR3 region has 14 residues. Trimming left V 1 base short and J 6 bases short, with 9 bases between. CDR1 KGHDR and CDR2 SFDVKD come from the germline V gene. The CDR3 here is CATSDFRGSQPQHF. CDR3 in DNA: TGTGCCACCAGTGATTTTAGGGGGAGTCAGCCCCAGCATTTT.

This chain links TRBV24-1 with TRBJ1-5; D may be TRBD1 (6 bases). Germline lookup yields CDR1 KGHDR and CDR2 SFDVKD. V gave up 1 base and J gave up 3 bases, with 27 bases separating them. The CDR3 loop spans 21 amino acids. CDR3 loop: CATSDFPPDLTGGHHNQPQHF. DNA of the CDR3: TGTGCCACCAGTGATTTCCCCCCAGACCTGACTGGGGGACACCACAATCAGCCCCAGCATTTT.

This rearrangement joins TRBV4-1 to TRBJ2-5; D call uncertain. V lost 4 bases and J 2 bases, leaving 14 bases between the germline ends. Germline assignment: CDR1 MGHRA and CDR2 YSYEKL. The CDR3 runs 15 residues. CDR3 bases: TGCGCCAGCAGCCGCCCGAGCATGCGTCAAGAGACCCAGTACTTC. Its protein is CASSRPSMRQETQYF.

This rearrangement joins TRBV6-5 to TRBJ1-4; D is possibly TRBD1 (5 bases). V was cut by 5 bases and J by 8 bases, with 15 bases left in between. Germline V gives CDR1 MNHEY, CDR2 SVGAGI. The CDR3 contains 14 residues. As DNA, the CDR3 is TGTGCCAGCAGTCCGACAGACCTTGGGGAAAAACTGTTTTTT. It is translated as CASSPTDLGEKLFF.

The gene calls are TRBV5-3 and TRBJ2-3; a possible D gene is TRBD2 (6 bases). Being an ORF, TRBV5-3 has a function that is uncertain. The CDR3 length is 14 residues. Between the trimmed V and J ends, which lost 7 bases and 2 bases, there was a span of 14 bases. The CDR3 coding sequence is TGTGCCAGACTCTTCCGGGACTTCACAGATACGCAGTATTTT. Translating gives CARLFRDFTDTQYF.

The chain is built from TRBV3-1 (or the pseudogene TRBV3-2) and TRBJ2-3; 9 bases match TRBD2. This CDR3 comprises 16 residues. Germline CDR1 is LGHDT and CDR2 is YNNKEL (reference sequence). The V segment lost 3 bases and the J segment 3 bases; nucleotides outside the gene matches: 7. DNA for the CDR3: TGTGCCAGCAGCCAGGGTAGCGGGAGCGGTACAGATACGCAGTATTTT. Translation gives CASSQGSGSGTDTQYF.

The J gene is TRBJ2-2, the V gene TRBV7-2; 8 bases fit TRBD2. V lost 1 base and J lost 1; bases outside the gene matches: 5. Germline CDR1 and CDR2: SGHTA and FQGNSA. This CDR3 is built from 17 residues. CDR3 sequence (DNA): TGTGCCAGCAGCTTAGTTCCGGGGGGGCAGAACACCGGGGAGCTGTTTTTT. The encoded protein is CASSLVPGGQNTGELFF.

The rearrangement joins TRBV28 to TRBJ1-5; D unclear. This CDR3 has 14 amino acids. The V and J ends lost 6 bases and 4 bases respectively, with 13 bases between them. Germline V gene lookup returns CDR1 MDHEN and CDR2 SYDVKM. The CDR3 loop reads CASSFPELNQPQHF. The CDR3 region has the DNA TGTGCCAGCAGCTTCCCCGAGTTAAATCAGCCCCAGCATTTT.

The genes are TRBV11-3 and TRBJ1-4, with D perhaps matching TRBD1 (6 bases). The V gene lost 5 bases and the J gene lost 4 bases, with 14 bases spanning the gap. The CDR3 has 15 amino acids. Germline lookup yields CDR1 SGHNT and CDR2 YENEEA. This chain's CDR3 is CASSLTGTSNEKLFF. CDR3 in DNA: TGTGCCAGCAGCCTTACAGGGACTAGTAATGAAAAACTGTTTTTT. Supplemented by reference TRBV11-3 and TRBJ1-4, the full variable domain reads EAGVVQSPRYKIIEKKQPVAFWCNPISGHNTLYWYLQNLGQGPELLIRYENEEAVDDSQLPKDRFSAERLKGVDSTLKIQPAELGDSAVYLCASSLTGTSNEKLFFGSGTQLSVL.

The genes are TRBV28 and TRBJ2-7, with D possibly being TRBD2 (5 bases). Germline-derived CDR1 and CDR2 are MDHEN and SYDVKM. The V gene lost 8 bases and the J gene lost 2 bases, with 16 bases spanning the gap. This CDR3 is built from 14 residues. As DNA, the CDR3 is TGTGCCAGCGAACCGGGATTTGAGCCCTACGAGCAGTACTTC. Encoded protein: CASEPGFEPYEQYF.

The rearrangement joins TRBV2 to TRBJ1-1, with D unresolved. The CDR3 has 13 amino acids. In germline, CDR1 is SNHLY, CDR2 FYNNEI. V was shortened by 2 bases and J by 1 base, with 5 bases between the two germline ends. The CDR3 nucleotides read TGTGCCAGCAGTGAATACAGGAACACTGAAGCTTTCTTT. Amino acids: CASSEYRNTEAFF.

The genes are TRBV18 and TRBJ1-4; a possible D gene is TRBD1 (6 bases). The germline V gene has CDR1 KGHSH and CDR2 LQKENI. Trimming pared 2 bases from V and 4 bases from J, leaving 14 bases between. CDR3 length equals 16 residues. CDR3 loop: CASSPTTGSLNEKLFF. The CDR3 DNA sequence: TGTGCCAGCTCACCAACGACAGGCTCCCTTAATGAAAAACTGTTTTTT.

The chain is built from TRBV5-1 and TRBJ2-7, with a possible D match to TRBD2 (6 bases). Trimming took off 0 bases at V and 1 base at J, with 23 bases between the two ends. CDR1 SGHRS and CDR2 YFSETQ come from the germline V gene. The CDR3 has 19 amino acids. The CDR3 protein is CASSLAMEGVRVGSYEQYV. CDR3 nucleotides: TGCGCCAGCAGCTTGGCCATGGAGGGAGTAAGGGTCGGGTCCTACGAGCAGTACGTC.

The V and J genes are TRBV2 and TRBJ1-1; 8 nucleotides agree with TRBD1. Germline V gene sequence: CDR1 SNHLY, CDR2 FYNNEI. J was trimmed by 7 bases and V by 8 bases; bases with no gene match: 15. The CDR3 extends over 15 amino acids. Here the CDR3 reads CASFPAQGDGIEAFF. CDR3 sequence (DNA): TGTGCCAGCTTCCCGGCACAGGGGGATGGTATTGAAGCTTTCTTT.

V and J are TRBV28 and TRBJ1-1, with TRBD1 matching 7 bases. This CDR3 is built from 14 residues. Germline loops: CDR1 MDHEN, CDR2 SYDVKM. Losses at the gene ends were 7 bases for V and 5 bases for J; bases not matched to a gene: 10. CDR3 bases: TGTGCCAGCAACCTCTCCGGGACAGAAACTGAAGCTTTCTTT. It specifies CASNLSGTETEAFF.

V and J are TRBV11-2 and TRBJ1-1; D is unresolved. The CDR3 loop spans 15 amino acids. With 5 bases removed from V and 0 bases from J, the gap between germline ends came to 13 bases. Per the germline V gene, CDR1 is SGHAT and CDR2 is FQNNGV. This CDR3 is CASSTPGGMNTEAFF. CDR3 sequence (DNA): TGTGCCAGCAGCACCCCCGGAGGAATGAACACTGAAGCTTTCTTT.

In its sample, this clone was seen a few times. The gene calls are TRBV24-1 and TRBJ2-3; 14 bases match TRBD2. The germline CDR1 and CDR2 sequences are KGHDR and SFDVKD. CDR3 length: 18 amino acids. J lost 1 base, V lost 4 bases, and 6 bases had no gene match. In nucleotides, the CDR3 is TGTGCCACCAGTGACCCGGGACTAGCGGGAGTCGGCACAGATACGCAGTATTTT. Translated, it gives CATSDPGLAGVGTDTQYF.

The rearrangement links TRBV6-5 to TRBJ1-5, with 8 bases aligning to TRBD1. The CDR3 sequence is 14 residues long. The germline V gene encodes CDR1 MNHEY and CDR2 SVGAGI. V lost 7 bases, J lost 5 bases, and 7 bases stayed unmatched. For the CDR3, the DNA is TGTGCCAGCACTTTTCTCAGGGGGCATCAGCCCCAGCATTTT. Translation gives CASTFLRGHQPQHF.

A single count supports this clone. V gene TRBV2 combines with J gene TRBJ2-1; 9 bases agree with TRBD2. CDR1 is SNHLY and CDR2 is FYNNEI in the germline V gene. The CDR3 runs to 15 residues. Trimming at V came to 5 bases and at J to 4 bases, leaving 6 bases not matched to a gene. CDR3 sequence reads: CASSKTSGIYNEQFF. The CDR3 DNA reads as TGTGCCAGCAGTAAGACTAGCGGAATATACAATGAGCAGTTCTTC.

This chain joins TRBV19 and TRBJ2-2; TRBD2 might be the D (6 bases). The CDR3 loop spans 15 amino acids. Germline V gene sequence: CDR1 LNHDA, CDR2 SQIVND (reference sequence). The V gene lost 3 bases and the J gene lost 0 bases, with 8 bases spanning the gap. In nucleotides, the CDR3 is TGTGCCAGTAGTATCGGGGGTTCGAACACCGGGGAGCTGTTTTTT. Translated: CASSIGGSNTGELFF. The entire variable domain, with the rest obtained from reference TRBV19 and TRBJ2-2, is as follows: DGGITQSPKYLFRKEGQNVTLSCEQNLNHDAMYWYRQDPGQGLRLIYYSQIVNDFQKGDIAEGYSVSREKKESFPLTVTSAQKNPTAFYLCASSIGGSNTGELFFGEGSRLTVL.

V gene TRBV20-1 combines with J gene TRBJ2-7; 11 bases are a match to TRBD2. V lost 3 bases to trimming and J lost 7 bases; unmatched junction nucleotides: 11. This CDR3 has 15 residues. Germline V gives CDR1 DFQATT, CDR2 SNEGSKA (reference sequence). The CDR3 loop reads CSASSSGRALREQYV. In DNA form, the CDR3 reads TGCAGTGCTAGTAGTAGCGGGAGGGCACTTAGGGAGCAGTACGTC.

This clone appeared a few times. The chain recombines TRBV12-1 with TRBJ2-7; the D segment call TRBD2 is taken from the table without a DNA check. TRBV12-1 is flagged as a pseudogene. The CDR3 spans 18 residues. CDR3 protein: CASSLTLTGTSGAYEQYV. CDR3 DNA: TGTGCCAGCAGCCTTACTCTTACCGGGACTAGCGGGGCCTACGAGCAGTACGTC.

This clone was recorded only once. The chain has TRBV27 and TRBJ2-3, with D perhaps TRBD2 (7 bases). V shed 5 bases and J shed 11 bases, with 14 bases lying between them. Germline-derived CDR1 and CDR2 are MNHEY and SMNVEV (reference sequence). The CDR3 is 12 residues long. This CDR3 is CASSIQGTKQYF. The CDR3 nucleotides are TGTGCCAGCAGTATCCAGGGGACTAAGCAGTATTTT.